Listed here is a single TCR beta chain. Antigen unknown. The sample belongs to a study of immune evolution from preneoplasia to lung adenocarcinoma. TCRdb keeps only in-frame clones here, not all; method: immunoSEQ multiplex PCR. The data show several thousand clones, with 76% seen just once and 7.5% to 8% held by the top ten. Study observations and caveats: T cell clonality was higher in KRAS-mutant than EGFR-mutant or wild-type nodules. Later-stage lesions seemingly showed higher T cell density and diversity than normal lung.

After pathologic assessment, macro-dissection selected premalignant or tumor cells for extraction. V gave up 5 bases and J gave up 7 bases, with 12 bases separating them. This CDR3 spans 13 amino acids. CDR1 and CDR2 (germline): SGHTA, FQGNSA. The sample was FFPE minimally invasive lung adenocarcinoma tissue. The sequence derives from a person aged 60 to 85 with lung adenocarcinoma. The rearrangement uses TRBV7-2 and TRBJ2-1; D might be TRBD1 (5 bases). The CDR3 bases are TGTGCCAGCAGCACTTATCAGGGTAATGAGCAGTTCTTC. Encoded protein: CASSTYQGNEQFF.